These 5 T cell receptor beta chains were all obtained from the same sample, sequenced in a study of cytomegalovirus exposure and HLA in healthy donors. 60 Vbeta and 13 Jbeta primers were used in PCR. The method was immunoSEQ multiplex PCR; TCRdb's version includes in-frame clones alone and lacks a portion of them. The table records some 210,000 clones, approximately 78% of them present only once. The material sequenced was PBMCs. The receptors derive from a male donor in good health and CMV-seronegative.

V usage is TRBV19 and J usage is TRBJ1-1; tentatively, D is TRBD1 (5 bases). Germline CDR1 is LNHDA and CDR2 is SQIVND (reference sequence). CDR3 length: 15 amino acids. Trimming removed 3 bases at V and 0 bases at J, with 11 bases between. CDR3 in amino acids: CASSMEGLMNTEAFF. The CDR3 DNA follows: TGTGCCAGTAGTATGGAGGGACTCATGAACACTGAAGCTTTCTTT.

Turning to this clone: The junction and the germline gene differ at one end; a read error may be behind it. The V call is TRBV7-9, the J call TRBJ2-7; 10 bases match TRBD2. This CDR3 is 16 amino acids long. Germline V lookup: CDR1 SEHNR, CDR2 FQNEAQ (reference sequence). The CDR3 region is CSSSPVAGGPSYEQYF. Here the CDR3 DNA reads TGTTCCAGCAGCCCCGTAGCGGGAGGCCCCAGCTACGAGCAGTACTTC.

The V and J genes are TRBV28 and TRBJ2-7; D perhaps matches TRBD2 (5 bases). The V and J ends lost 6 bases and 5 bases respectively, with 11 bases between them. CDR3 length equals 12 residues. Germline loops: CDR1 MDHEN, CDR2 SYDVKM. CDR3 in amino acids: CASSPAGDEQYF. As DNA, the CDR3 is TGTGCCAGCAGCCCGGCCGGGGACGAGCAGTACTTC.

The rearrangement links TRBV2 to TRBJ2-7; TRBD2 aligns across 12 bases. CDR3 size: 14 residues. V lost 8 bases and J lost 3; bases outside the gene matches: 5. Looked up from germline, CDR1 is SNHLY and CDR2 is FYNNEI. The DNA for the CDR3 is TGTGCCAGCGGGCGGACTAGCGGGAACTACGAGCAGTACTTC. Its translation is CASGRTSGNYEQYF.

V gene TRBV4-1 combines with J gene TRBJ2-2; 8 bases line up with TRBD1. The V gene end was trimmed by 4 bases and the J gene end by 1 base; junction bases not matched to a gene: 8. This CDR3 has 17 residues. CDR1 MGHRA and CDR2 YSYEKL come from the germline V gene. CDR3 sequence: CASSPRTGTGNTGELFF. In DNA form, the CDR3 reads TGCGCCAGCAGCCCGAGAACCGGGACAGGGAACACCGGGGAGCTGTTTTTT.